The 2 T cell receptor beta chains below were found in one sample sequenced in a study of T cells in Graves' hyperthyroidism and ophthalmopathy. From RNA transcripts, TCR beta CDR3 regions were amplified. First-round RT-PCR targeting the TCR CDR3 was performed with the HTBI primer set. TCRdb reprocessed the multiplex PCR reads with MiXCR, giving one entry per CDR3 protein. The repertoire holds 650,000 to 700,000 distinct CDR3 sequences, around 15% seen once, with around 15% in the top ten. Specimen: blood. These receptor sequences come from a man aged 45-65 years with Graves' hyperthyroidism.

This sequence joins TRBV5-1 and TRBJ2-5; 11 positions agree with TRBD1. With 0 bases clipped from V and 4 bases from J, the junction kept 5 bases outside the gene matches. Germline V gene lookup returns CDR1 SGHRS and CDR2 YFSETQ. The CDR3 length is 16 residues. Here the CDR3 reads CASSLGTGGTGETQYF. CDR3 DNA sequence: TGCGCCAGCAGCTTGGGGACAGGGGGCACGGGAGAGACCCAGTACTTC.

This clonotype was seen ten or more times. This CDR3 is CASSVDGTSWGYTF. The CDR3 nucleotides read TGTGCCAGCAGCGTAGACGGGACGTCATGGGGCTACACCTTC. This chain joins TRBV9 and TRBJ1-2, with a weak D call TRBD1 (5 bases). CDR1 and CDR2 (germline): SGDLS, YYNGEE. V was shortened by 0 bases and J by 8 bases, with 14 bases between the two germline ends. The CDR3 spans 14 residues.